Listed below are T cell receptor beta chains from one sample, sequenced in a study of T cells in tumors after PD-1 blockade. Data came from immunoSEQ multiplex PCR; TCRdb stores just in-frame clones and leaves some out. This table holds approximately 50,000 clones, around 85% found once. The starting material was PBMCs, obtained before anti-PD-1 therapy. The receptors were sampled from a human donor with advanced basal cell or squamous cell carcinoma (not recorded which). CDR3s include the opening cysteine and the closing phenylalanine or tryptophan. A D gene is named only where the DNA matches it firmly. Clone size is given for some rows only: seen once, a few or many times, or a class if the clone is expanded.

j_call: TRBJ2-5; clone_size: .; cdr3_length: 13; v_call: TRBV5-1; d_call: .; cdr3_nt: TGCGCCAGCAGCGGCGACAGCCAAGAGACCCAGTACTTC; cdr3_aa: CASSGDSQETQYF
j_call: TRBJ2-3; clone_size: .; cdr3_length: 16; v_call: TRBV7-9; d_call: .; cdr3_nt: TGTGCCAGCAGCTTAAGGTCCCAGCGGGGCACAGATACGCAGTATTTT; cdr3_aa: CASSLRSQRGTDTQYF
j_call: TRBJ2-1; clone_size: .; cdr3_length: 18; v_call: TRBV11-2; d_call: TRBD2; cdr3_nt: TGTGCCAGCAGCCCCAGCCGGGGACTAGCGGGGGCCTACAATGAGCAGTTCTTC; cdr3_aa: CASSPSRGLAGAYNEQFF
j_call: TRBJ2-3; clone_size: .; cdr3_length: 16; v_call: TRBV15; d_call: TRBD2; cdr3_nt: TGTGCCACCAGCGGGGGGACTAGCGGATCCACAGATACGCAGTATTTT; cdr3_aa: CATSGGTSGSTDTQYF
j_call: TRBJ2-7; clone_size: .; cdr3_length: 20; v_call: TRBV6-6; d_call: TRBD1; cdr3_nt: TGTGCCAGCAGTCCGACAGGGGGCCCAGCCCCCTATTATGATGCGTACGAGCAGTACTTC; cdr3_aa: CASSPTGGPAPYYDAYEQYF
j_call: TRBJ2-5; clone_size: once; cdr3_length: 16; v_call: TRBV4-1; d_call: TRBD2; cdr3_nt: TGCGCCAGCAGCCCCCGACTAGCGGGGGGCAGTGAGACCCAGTACTTC; cdr3_aa: CASSPRLAGGSETQYF
j_call: TRBJ2-3; clone_size: .; cdr3_length: 13; v_call: TRBV6-5; d_call: .; cdr3_nt: TGTGCCAGCAGTTACGTAGGGGGAGATACGCAGTATTTT; cdr3_aa: CASSYVGGDTQYF
j_call: TRBJ2-5; clone_size: .; cdr3_length: 14; v_call: TRBV6-5; d_call: TRBD2; cdr3_nt: TGTGCCAGCAGTTACAGCGGGACCCAAGAGACCCAGTACTTC; cdr3_aa: CASSYSGTQETQYF
j_call: TRBJ1-1; clone_size: .; cdr3_length: 11; v_call: TRBV19; d_call: .; cdr3_nt: TGTGCCAGTATTGAAAACACTGAAGCTTTCTTT; cdr3_aa: CASIENTEAFF
j_call: TRBJ1-2; clone_size: .; cdr3_length: 15; v_call: TRBV14; d_call: TRBD1; cdr3_nt: TGTGCCAGCAGCCAAACCCCGGGACAGTCCTATGGCTACACCTTC; cdr3_aa: CASSQTPGQSYGYTF
j_call: TRBJ2-1; clone_size: few; cdr3_length: 15; v_call: TRBV3-1/TRBV3-2; d_call: TRBD1; cdr3_nt: TGTGCCAGCAGTTCTGGGACAGGGGGAGGGAATGAGCAGTTCTTC; cdr3_aa: CASSSGTGGGNEQFF
j_call: TRBJ2-5; clone_size: .; cdr3_length: 11; v_call: TRBV2; d_call: .; cdr3_nt: TGTGCCAGCAGCCGAGGAGAGACCCAGTACTTC; cdr3_aa: CASSRGETQYF
j_call: TRBJ1-1; clone_size: .; cdr3_length: 16; v_call: TRBV7-2; d_call: TRBD1; cdr3_nt: TGTGCCAGCAGTTTTGGACAGGGGACATCCTACACTGAAGCTTTCTTT; cdr3_aa: CASSFGQGTSYTEAFF
j_call: TRBJ1-4; clone_size: .; cdr3_length: 15; v_call: TRBV2; d_call: TRBD1; cdr3_nt: TGTGCCAGCAACCCCGGGACAGGGGGGAATGAAAAACTGTTTTTT; cdr3_aa: CASNPGTGGNEKLFF
j_call: TRBJ1-2; clone_size: .; cdr3_length: 14; v_call: TRBV19; d_call: TRBD1; cdr3_nt: TGTGCCAGTAGGTCTACAGGGGACGGAGGTGGCTACACCTTC; cdr3_aa: CASRSTGDGGGYTF